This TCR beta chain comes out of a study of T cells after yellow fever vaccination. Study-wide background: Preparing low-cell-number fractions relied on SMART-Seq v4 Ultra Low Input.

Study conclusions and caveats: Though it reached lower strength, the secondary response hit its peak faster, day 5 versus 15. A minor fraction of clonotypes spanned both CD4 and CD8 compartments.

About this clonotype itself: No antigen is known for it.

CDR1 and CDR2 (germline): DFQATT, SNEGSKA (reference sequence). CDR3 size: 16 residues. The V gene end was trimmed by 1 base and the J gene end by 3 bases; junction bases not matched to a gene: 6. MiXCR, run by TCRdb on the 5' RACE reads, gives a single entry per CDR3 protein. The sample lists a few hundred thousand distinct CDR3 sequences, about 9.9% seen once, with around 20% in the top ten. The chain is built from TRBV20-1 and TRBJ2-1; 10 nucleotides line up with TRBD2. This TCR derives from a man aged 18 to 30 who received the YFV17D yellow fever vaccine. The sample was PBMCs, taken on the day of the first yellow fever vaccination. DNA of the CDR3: TGCAGTGCTAGAGCCCAACTAGCGGGGTTCTACAATGAGCAGTTCTTC. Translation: CSARAQLAGFYNEQFF.